Below, 14 T cell receptor beta chains from the same sample are listed, as sequenced in a study of T-cell reconstitution after alpha-beta-depleted transplantation in children. The TCRbeta library incorporated unique molecular identifiers. Each CDR3 protein is one row after TCRdb ran MiXCR on the PCR reads. Of about 610,000 distinct CDR3 sequences listed, about 10% were seen once; the top ten hold 4%. Sequenced here: PBMCs from the stem cell graft donor, sampled from the stem cell graft. Every receptor here comes from a human donor who donated a stem cell graft to a child with acute myeloid leukemia.

There are many counts of this clonotype. The CDR3 bases are TGTGCCAGCAGCTCAGGTAGCACTAGCACAGATACGCAGTATTTT. Its translation: CASSSGSTSTDTQYF. V gene TRBV7-8 combines with J gene TRBJ2-3, with D unclear. The CDR3 spans 15 residues. Germline values: CDR1 SGHVS, CDR2 FQNEAQ. V shed 4 bases and J shed 0 bases, with 11 bases lying between them.

This rearrangement joins TRBV29-1 to TRBJ1-2; possible D gene TRBD1, 6 bases. V was cut by 5 bases and J by 4 bases, with 11 bases left in between. Germline-derived CDR1 and CDR2 are SQVTM and ANQGSEA. This CDR3 region has 12 residues. The CDR3 nucleotides are TGCAGCGTTCAACAGGGCATCTATGGCTACACCTTC. This encodes CSVQQGIYGYTF.

This clonotype came up a few times. This chain links TRBV20-1 with TRBJ2-3; the match to TRBD2 covers 12 bases. Per the germline V gene, CDR1 is DFQATT and CDR2 is SNEGSKA (reference sequence). This CDR3 has 12 amino acids. The CDR3 coding sequence is TGCACCCTGACTAGCGGGAGTAATACGCAGTATTTT. Its protein product is CTLTSGSNTQYF.

This clonotype was observed a handful of times. V gene TRBV12-5 combines with J gene TRBJ2-4, with a possible D match to TRBD1 (5 bases). V lost 1 base and J 0 bases, leaving 10 bases between the germline ends. Germline V lookup: CDR1 LGHNT, CDR2 FRNRAP. The CDR3 sequence is 16 residues long. The CDR3 here is CASGLEDKLAKNIQYF. The DNA for the CDR3 is TGTGCTAGTGGTTTGGAGGACAAACTAGCCAAAAACATTCAGTACTTC.

The chain joins TRBV27 to TRBJ2-1, with D uncertain. Trimming took 5 bases from V and 3 from J, leaving 14 bases between them. CDR1 and CDR2 from the germline V gene are MNHEY and SMNVEV (reference sequence). CDR3 length equals 15 residues. As DNA, the CDR3 is TGTGCCAGCAGTCCTTCCCTGTTAGGCTACAATGAGCAGTTCTTC. Translation: CASSPSLLGYNEQFF.

This clonotype was counted many times. J is TRBJ2-5 and V is TRBV29-1, with a possible D match to TRBD1 (6 bases). Trimming removed 1 base from V and 5 bases from J, with 17 bases in between. The CDR3 extends over 15 amino acids. Germline V CDR1 and CDR2: SQVTM, ANQGSEA. CDR3 in DNA: TGCAGCGTTGAAGTGCCAGGGACAATAAAGGAGACCCAGTACTTC. Protein sequence: CSVEVPGTIKETQYF.

There are a few counts of this clonotype. The chain has TRBV7-2 and TRBJ2-5; 8 bases match TRBD2. Germline assignment: CDR1 SGHTA and CDR2 FQGNSA. This CDR3 has 12 residues. The V and J ends lost 5 bases and 14 bases, in that order; junction bases with no gene match: 10. CDR3 DNA sequence: TGTGCCAGCAGCCAAGTCGGGACTAGGGCATACTTC. Translating it yields CASSQVGTRAYF. The complete variable domain, with remaining parts taken from reference TRBV7-2 and TRBJ2-5, reads GAGVSQSPSNKVTEKGKDVELRCDPISGHTALYWYRQSLGQGLEFLIYFQGNSAPDKSGLPSDRFSAERTGGSVSTLTIQRTQQEDSAVYLCASSQVGTRAYFGPGTRLLVL.

The J gene is TRBJ1-2, the V gene TRBV24-1; D is ambiguous. This CDR3 contains 12 residues. V was shortened by 2 bases and J by 8 bases, with 8 bases between the two germline ends. Germline lookup yields CDR1 KGHDR and CDR2 SFDVKD. The chain's CDR3 is CATSDSYGGYTF. For the CDR3, the DNA is TGTGCCACCAGTGATTCCTATGGAGGCTACACCTTC.

This clonotype has more than one count but fewer than ten. This chain connects TRBV2 to TRBJ1-5; 10 bases are a match to TRBD1. The CDR3 length is 17 residues. J was trimmed by 1 base and V by 5 bases; bases with no gene match: 8. Germline CDR1 SNHLY, CDR2 FYNNEI. The CDR3 reads CASSPDRGRGSNQPQHF. The CDR3 DNA reads TGTGCCAGCAGTCCCGACAGGGGGCGGGGAAGCAATCAGCCCCAGCATTTT.

V and J are TRBV20-1 and TRBJ2-4, with D maybe TRBD2 (5 bases). V lost 1 base to trimming and J lost 3 bases, with 10 bases between them. Per the germline V gene, CDR1 is DFQATT and CDR2 is SNEGSKA (reference sequence). The CDR3 spans 14 residues. CDR3 protein: CSARGGLGKNIQYF. For the CDR3, the DNA is TGCAGTGCTAGAGGAGGGTTGGGCAAAAACATTCAGTACTTC.

This chain links TRBV4-3 with TRBJ2-1; D is tentatively TRBD1 or TRBD2 (6 bases each). There are 15 residues in the CDR3. Germline CDR1 and CDR2: LGHNA and YSLEER. V lost 1 base, J lost 13 bases, and 20 bases lay in between. The CDR3 loop reads CASSQVGAGEETQFF. The CDR3 DNA follows: TGCGCCAGCAGCCAAGTTGGGGCAGGGGAGGAGACCCAGTTCTTC.

The sample holds a few counts of this clonotype. Here the CDR3 reads CASSLSGLAASYEQYF. Here the CDR3 DNA reads TGTGCCAGCAGCCTATCGGGACTAGCGGCCTCCTACGAGCAGTACTTC. The chain couples TRBV7-2 to TRBJ2-7, with 11 bases identical to TRBD2. CDR3 length: 16 amino acids. CDR1 and CDR2 (germline): SGHTA, FQGNSA. V lost 5 bases and J lost 0; bases outside the gene matches: 6.

This clonotype was recorded at least ten times. The V call is TRBV27, the J call TRBJ2-2, with a weak D call TRBD1 (5 bases). Germline loops: CDR1 MNHEY, CDR2 SMNVEV (reference sequence). The CDR3 sequence is 16 residues long. Trimming stripped 3 bases from V and 4 bases from J, with 15 bases between. CDR3 loop: CASSFWGAVGTGELFF. The CDR3 nucleotides are TGTGCCAGCAGTTTTTGGGGCGCGGTTGGCACCGGGGAGCTGTTTTTT.

Ten or more counts support this clonotype. This chain joins TRBV29-1 and TRBJ2-1; D is undetermined. V lost 4 bases to trimming and J lost 4 bases, with 14 bases between them. This CDR3 has 14 residues. Germline V gene data show CDR1 as SQVTM and CDR2 as ANQGSEA. This CDR3 reads CSVAKTSQYNEQFF. Here the CDR3 DNA reads TGCAGCGTTGCCAAGACCTCCCAATACAATGAGCAGTTCTTC.